What follows is one T cell receptor (beta chain) and its context. This sample was taken from a study of blood T cell repertoires in COVID-19. Study in general: Specimens from acute and convalescent COVID-19 originated in the United States, Italy and Spain. Sources were T cells, B-cell-depleted T cells, or PBMCs; the material itself was cDNA or gDNA.

In the authors' methods: Estimation of nucleated cell counts was performed using reference gene primer amplification. Generated by immunoSEQ multiplex PCR, the TCRdb table keeps only in-frame clones and is missing some. V and J calls and clone size follow that table, whereas D and trimming were derived from the DNA. The sample includes around 200,000 clones, around 81% of them seen just once. This receptor was identified in a woman aged 70 to 79 with acute or convalescent COVID-19. Input material: peripheral blood.

Written as DNA, the CDR3 is TGTGCCAGCAGCCTCACCACAGGGGGGAGAACTGAAGCTTTCTTT. Translating it yields CASSLTTGGRTEAFF. The rearrangement links TRBV16 to TRBJ1-1; 8 bases line up with TRBD1. V trimming: 4 bases; J trimming: 5 bases; junction bases outside the gene matches: 9. Per the germline V gene, CDR1 is KGHSY and CDR2 is FQNENV. The CDR3 totals 15 residues.